Here is one T cell receptor beta chain with its context. As yet, its antigen is unknown. TCRdb re-derived calls from the 5' RACE reads in MiXCR, one entry per CDR3 protein. The data contain under 150,000 distinct CDR3 sequences, approximately 20% of them singletons. Unfractionated whole blood was the source of the extracted total RNA. Deletions cut 3 bases from V and 0 bases from J, with 16 bases between. Per the germline V gene, CDR1 is MNHEY and CDR2 is SMNVEV (reference sequence). This CDR3 contains 17 residues. The record originates from a study of human T cells and chemical hapten exposure. Study-level points and caveats: With regard to DPC sensitization, TCRs above 1 in 1000 frequency did not change.

This sequence joins TRBV27 and TRBJ2-3; D perhaps matches TRBD1 (6 bases). This receptor was identified in a human donor in good health. DNA of the CDR3: TGTGCCAGCAGTTTCGACAATACAGGGCCGAGCACAGATACGCAGTATTTT. This encodes CASSFDNTGPSTDTQYF.